This T cell receptor beta chain is from a study of T-cell reconstitution after alpha-beta-depleted transplantation in children. Using unique molecular identifiers, the investigators prepared the TCRbeta library. A single record per CDR3 protein comes from TCRdb applying MiXCR to the PCR reads. The sample contains roughly 400,000 distinct CDR3 sequences, about 20% of which appear only once. The CDR3 loop spans 17 amino acids. J was trimmed by 8 bases and V by 3 bases; bases with no gene match: 15. CDR1 and CDR2 from the germline V gene are KGHDR and SFDVKD. The material was PBMCs from the stem cell graft donor, obtained from the stem cell graft. The TCR comes from a human donor who donated a stem cell graft to a child with acute myeloid leukemia. The chain couples TRBV24-1 to TRBJ2-1; 7 nucleotides agree with TRBD2. DNA for the CDR3: TGTGCCACCAGTGATGCCTTTCGCGGGAGCACAGGACATGAGCAGTTCTTC. Encoded protein: CATSDAFRGSTGHEQFF.